This T cell receptor (beta chain) was recovered during a study of blood T cell repertoires in COVID-19. Original analysis: Nucleated cell counts were estimated from reference gene primer amplification. The data were produced by immunoSEQ multiplex PCR, yet TCRdb's version contains in-frame clones alone and is incomplete. V and J calls and clone size are those listed in that table; D and trimming were worked out from the DNA. Of 390,000 or so clones listed, around 87% are singletons. The V and J ends lost 8 bases and 8 bases respectively, with 10 bases between them. CDR3 length equals 11 residues. Germline V CDR1 and CDR2: MNHEY, SVGAGI. Recovered status in Cohort 3 required two negative PCRs, clearance, or symptom resolution.

The sample taken for sequencing was PBMCs or T cells enriched from blood (not recorded which). This TCR was recovered from a man aged 18 to 29 who had recovered from COVID-19. The chain combines TRBV6-5 with TRBJ2-1; no clear D. The CDR3 protein is CASGEPDEQFF. The CDR3 DNA follows: TGTGCCAGCGGAGAGCCCGATGAGCAGTTCTTC.